Listed below are T cell receptor beta chains from one sample, sequenced in a study of OX40 agonist ivuxolimab in advanced cancers. Repertoires were generated with immunoSEQ multiplex PCR, while TCRdb's copy carries only in-frame clones and drops some. The data hold about 72,000 clones, with nearly 90% observed a single time. The starting material was CD4+ or CD8+ T cells sorted from blood, obtained in a trial of the OX40 agonist ivuxolimab. These receptors originate from an adult with an advanced solid tumor such as melanoma, head and neck, liver or kidney cancer. Both conserved end residues are part of each CDR3. D genes are given only for firm matches. Clone size is given for some rows only: seen once, a few or many times, or a class if the clone is expanded.

V	J	D	size	CDR3	DNA
TRBV29-1	TRBJ2-5	-	-	CSFGGGQETQYF	TGCAGCTTCGGAGGGGGCCAAGAGACCCAGTACTTC
TRBV4-2	TRBJ2-7	-	-	CASSRPLAAFSYEQYF	TGTGCCAGCAGCCGACCCTTAGCGGCATTCTCCTACGAGCAGTACTTC
TRBV9	TRBJ2-1	TRBD2	-	CASSVATTSGRNEQFF	TGTGCCAGCAGCGTAGCTACAACTAGCGGGAGGAATGAGCAGTTCTTC
TRBV18	TRBJ2-1	-	-	CASSPTLRPSYNEQFF	TGTGCCAGCTCCCCCACCTTGCGTCCCTCCTACAATGAGCAGTTCTTC
TRBV27	TRBJ2-1	-	-	CASSIRTGSSYNEQFF	TGTGCCAGCAGTATCCGGACGGGGAGCTCCTACAATGAGCAGTTCTTC
TRBV6-6	TRBJ2-5	-	-	CASSAQETQYF	TGTGCCAGCAGCGCCCAAGAGACCCAGTACTTC
TRBV4-2	TRBJ2-7	TRBD2	-	CASSQGVTLAGVSYEQYF	TGTGCCAGCAGCCAAGGCGTGACTCTAGCGGGGGTCTCCTACGAGCAGTACTTC
TRBV11-3	TRBJ2-7	-	-	CASSLESSYEQYF	TGTGCCAGCAGCTTAGAGTCCAGCTACGAGCAGTACTTC
TRBV11-2	TRBJ1-2	-	-	CASSSGGVTYTF	TGTGCCAGCAGCTCCGGAGGGGTGACCTACACCTTC
TRBV28	TRBJ1-4	-	-	CASTKGGGNVRLFF	TGTGCCAGCACCAAAGGTGGAGGCAATGTCAGGCTGTTTTTT
TRBV7-8	TRBJ2-6	TRBD1	-	CASTHTGGQGGSGANVLTF	TGTGCCAGCACCCATACCGGGGGACAGGGAGGCTCTGGGGCCAACGTCCTGACTTTC
TRBV6-1	TRBJ2-7	TRBD2	-	CASRLTSATYEQYF	TGTGCCAGCAGGCTCACTAGCGCCACCTACGAGCAGTACTTC
TRBV4-1	TRBJ1-5	TRBD1	-	CASSQFALGQVFDRDQPQHF	TGCGCCAGCAGCCAGTTCGCCCTGGGACAGGTTTTCGATAGGGATCAGCCCCAGCATTTT
TRBV29-1	TRBJ1-1	-	-	CSSTPPAGGEGAFF	TGCAGCTCTACTCCTCCCGCCGGTGGGGAGGGAGCTTTCTTT
TRBV19	TRBJ1-5	-	few	CASSIGGWDQPQHF	TGTGCCAGTAGTATAGGAGGATGGGACCAGCCCCAGCATTTT
TRBV18	TRBJ1-2	-	-	CASSPNPTALNYGYTF	TGTGCCAGCTCACCTAACCCGACAGCCCTTAACTATGGCTACACCTTC
TRBV30	TRBJ1-4	-	-	CAWSVLGGAGEKLFF	TGTGCCTGGAGTGTACTGGGGGGCGCCGGGGAAAAACTGTTTTTT
TRBV5-1	TRBJ1-1	-	-	CASTRGQRYMNTEAFF	TGCGCCAGCACCCGGGGACAAAGGTACATGAACACTGAAGCTTTCTTT
TRBV5-1	TRBJ1-2	TRBD1	-	CASSPGTGEGYTF	TGCGCCAGCAGCCCCGGTACAGGGGAGGGCTACACCTTC
TRBV6-1	TRBJ1-2	TRBD1	-	CASSESGTALGYTF	TGTGCCAGCAGTGAATCCGGGACAGCTTTAGGCTACACCTTC
TRBV5-5	TRBJ1-1	-	-	CASSLGLLNTEAFF	TGTGCCAGCAGCTTGGGCCTCTTGAACACTGAAGCTTTCTTT
TRBV7-9	TRBJ1-3	-	-	CASSPSAAGGNTIYF	TGTGCCAGCAGCCCGTCGGCAGCGGGGGGAAACACCATATATTTT
TRBV27	TRBJ2-4	TRBD1	once	CASSFRQQGASNIQYF	TGTGCCAGCAGTTTCCGCCAACAGGGGGCGAGTAACATTCAGTACTTC
TRBV7-2	TRBJ1-2	-	-	CASSQVRGYTF	TGTGCCAGCAGCCAAGTGCGTGGCTACACCTTC
TRBV11-2	TRBJ1-2	-	-	CASSLATTGLGYTF	TGTGCCAGCAGCTTAGCCACGACAGGTTTGGGCTACACCTTC
TRBV19	TRBJ1-4	-	-	CASRITPATGLNEKLFF	TGTGCCAGTAGAATAACCCCGGCGACAGGATTAAATGAAAAACTGTTTTTT
TRBV10-3	TRBJ1-6	-	-	CAIGPGDSLALHF	TGTGCCATCGGCCCGGGTGACAGTTTGGCCCTCCACTTT
TRBV5-1	TRBJ1-3	-	-	CASRPLSSSGNTIYF	TGCGCCAGCCGTCCCCTCTCGAGCTCTGGAAACACCATATATTTT
TRBV11-2	TRBJ1-2	-	-	CASSLRTNYGYTF	TGTGCCAGCAGCTTGCGCACTAACTATGGCTACACCTTC
TRBV4-2	TRBJ1-2	-	-	CASSPQGIQYGYTF	TGTGCCAGCAGCCCCCAGGGAATTCAATATGGCTACACCTTC
TRBV7-2	TRBJ1-1	TRBD1	-	CASSLLKQGADTEAFF	TGTGCCAGCAGCTTATTAAAGCAGGGGGCGGACACTGAAGCTTTCTTT
TRBV19	TRBJ1-1	-	-	CASSIKGAGNTEAFF	TGTGCCAGTAGTATAAAAGGGGCTGGTAACACTGAAGCTTTCTTT
TRBV7-8	TRBJ2-1	TRBD1	-	CASSKGDSDYNEQFF	TGTGCCAGCAGTAAAGGGGACAGCGATTACAATGAGCAGTTCTTC
TRBV5-1	TRBJ2-1	TRBD2	-	CASSFEPLAGYNEQFF	TGCGCCAGCAGTTTCGAACCCTTAGCGGGGTACAATGAGCAGTTCTTC
TRBV27	TRBJ2-3	-	-	CASSLSTGSDTQYF	TGTGCCAGCAGTTTAAGCACCGGGTCGGATACGCAGTATTTT
TRBV5-1	TRBJ2-5	TRBD1	-	CASSGLRGSEEETQYF	TGCGCCAGCAGCGGCCTCAGGGGGAGCGAGGAAGAGACCCAGTACTTC
TRBV5-8	TRBJ2-7	-	once	CASTNVGRQYF	TGTGCCAGCACCAACGTGGGCCGGCAGTACTTC
TRBV30	TRBJ1-1	TRBD1	-	CAWSVGRLGGVLGAFF	TGTGCCTGGAGTGTAGGGCGTTTAGGGGGCGTTTTAGGAGCTTTCTTT
TRBV11-2	TRBJ2-5	-	once	CASSLDPQPGGTQYF	TGTGCCAGCAGCTTAGATCCGCAACCCGGGGGGACCCAGTACTTC
TRBV5-8	TRBJ1-2	-	-	CASSSYRYMGGYTF	TGTGCCAGCAGCTCCTACAGGTACATGGGTGGCTACACCTTC
TRBV28	TRBJ2-7	-	-	CASSYPAAPYEQYF	TGTGCCAGCAGTTATCCAGCGGCACCCTACGAGCAGTACTTC
TRBV27	TRBJ2-7	-	-	CASSMIGTSSYEQYF	TGTGCCAGCAGTATGATAGGGACAAGCTCCTACGAGCAGTACTTC
TRBV7-8	TRBJ1-1	-	-	CASSLVVWGITEAFF	TGTGCCAGCAGCTTAGTAGTATGGGGGATCACTGAAGCTTTCTTT
TRBV4-2	TRBJ2-6	TRBD2	-	CASSLRDSGGFRSGANVLTF	TGTGCCAGCAGCCTAAGGGATAGCGGGGGGTTTCGCTCTGGGGCCAACGTCCTGACTTTC
TRBV29-1	TRBJ2-5	-	-	CSVDSGKRETQYF	TGCAGCGTTGATTCGGGGAAGCGAGAGACCCAGTACTTC
TRBV5-4	TRBJ1-5	-	few	CASSVDGHSNQPQHF	TGTGCCAGCAGCGTGGATGGCCATAGCAATCAGCCCCAGCATTTT
TRBV4-2	TRBJ2-7	TRBD1	-	CASSQPGQGVIEQYF	TGTGCCAGCAGCCAGCCGGGACAGGGCGTAATAGAGCAGTACTTC
TRBV5-1	TRBJ1-1	-	once	CASSLGTPSEAFF	TGCGCCAGCAGCTTGGGGACACCCTCTGAAGCTTTCTTT